This passage covers 3 T cell receptor beta chains from one sample sequenced in a study of T cells and copy number aberrations in small-cell lung cancer (dated by TCRdb to about 2021). Receptor amplification or capture employed the immunoSEQ multiplex PCR assay. TCRdb took this table from immuneACCESS and kept in-frame rearrangements with V and J called. Such tables lack part of the clones; where checked against another copy, unresolved V genes explain under half of the gap, and the rest is unexplained. This sample's table lists 100 or so clones. Sequencing was done on a sample of tumor tissue. These receptors were obtained from a man aged 50 to 60 with small cell lung cancer.

This sequence joins TRBV30 and TRBJ1-5; D remains ambiguous. The V gene lost 1 base and the J gene lost 4 bases, with 8 bases spanning the gap. In germline, CDR1 is GTSNPN, CDR2 SVGIG (reference sequence). The length of the CDR3 is 13 residues. As DNA, the CDR3 is TGTGCCTGGAGTGCCGAGCTTAATCAGCCCCAGCATTTT. This encodes CAWSAELNQPQHF.

This chain uses TRBV7-2 with TRBJ1-1, with 9 nucleotides matching TRBD1. V was clipped by 4 bases and J by 5 bases; unmatched bases: 17. Per the germline V gene, CDR1 is SGHTA and CDR2 is FQGNSA. This CDR3 contains 18 residues. The CDR3 here is CASSSQGTGWMVGTEAFF. The CDR3 bases are TGTGCCAGCAGCTCCCAGGGGACAGGGTGGATGGTAGGAACTGAAGCTTTCTTT.

The chain has TRBV28 and TRBJ2-6; possible D gene TRBD2, 6 bases. There are 15 residues in the CDR3. Germline CDR1 MDHEN, CDR2 SYDVKM. V lost 4 bases and J lost 0, with 7 bases in between. CDR3 in amino acids: CASSWGVSGANVLTF. CDR3 nucleotides: TGTGCCAGCAGTTGGGGGGTCTCTGGGGCCAACGTCCTGACTTTC.